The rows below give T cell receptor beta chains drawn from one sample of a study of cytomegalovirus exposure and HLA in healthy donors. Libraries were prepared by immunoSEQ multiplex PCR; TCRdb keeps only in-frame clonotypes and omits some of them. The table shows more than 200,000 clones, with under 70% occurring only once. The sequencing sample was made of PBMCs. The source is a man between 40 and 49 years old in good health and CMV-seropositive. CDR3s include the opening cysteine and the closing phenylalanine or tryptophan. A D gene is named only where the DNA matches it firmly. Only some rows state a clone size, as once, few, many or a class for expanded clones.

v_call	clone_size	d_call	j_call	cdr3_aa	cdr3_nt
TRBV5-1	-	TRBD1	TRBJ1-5	CASSAGTDQPQHF	TGCGCCAGCAGCGCCGGGACAGATCAGCCCCAGCATTTT
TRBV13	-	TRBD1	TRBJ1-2	CASSRDRVMTNYGYTF	TGTGCCAGCAGCCGGGACAGGGTAATGACTAACTATGGCTACACCTTC
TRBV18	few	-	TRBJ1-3	CASSLSPDSLGNTIYF	TGTGCCAGCTCGCTCTCTCCGGACAGTCTGGGAAACACCATATATTTT
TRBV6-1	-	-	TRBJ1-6	CASNDRFNSPLHF	TGTGCCAGCAACGACAGGTTCAATTCACCCCTCCACTTT
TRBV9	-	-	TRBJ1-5	CASSVDITDQPQHF	TGTGCCAGCAGCGTAGACATCACCGATCAGCCCCAGCATTTT
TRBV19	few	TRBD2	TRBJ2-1	CASSIRASGVNEQFF	TGTGCCAGTAGTATACGCGCTAGCGGGGTCAATGAGCAGTTCTTC
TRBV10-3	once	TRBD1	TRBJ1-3	CASAPGQSSGNTIYF	TGTGCCAGCGCGCCGGGACAGAGCTCTGGAAACACCATATATTTT
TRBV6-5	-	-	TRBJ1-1	CASSTQVSLVEAFF	TGTGCCAGCAGTACACAGGTTTCTCTAGTGGAAGCTTTCTTT
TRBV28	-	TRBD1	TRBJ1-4	CASSLDPGQGSEKLFF	TGTGCCAGCAGTTTAGACCCCGGACAGGGAAGCGAAAAACTGTTTTTT
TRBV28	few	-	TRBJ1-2	CASNSAGGDSSYTF	TGTGCCAGCAATTCTGCGGGGGGGGACTCAAGCTACACCTTC
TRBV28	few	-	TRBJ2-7	CASSNQATYEQYF	TGTGCCAGCAGCAATCAAGCTACCTACGAGCAGTACTTC
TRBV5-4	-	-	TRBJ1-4	CASSLAGGEKLFF	TGTGCCAGCAGCTTGGCTGGCGGGGAAAAACTGTTTTTT
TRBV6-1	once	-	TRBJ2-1	CASSYSSYNEQFF	TGTGCCAGCAGTTATAGCTCCTACAATGAGCAGTTCTTC
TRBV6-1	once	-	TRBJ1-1	CASSERGKNTEAFF	TGTGCCAGCAGTGAAAGAGGGAAGAACACTGAAGCTTTCTTT
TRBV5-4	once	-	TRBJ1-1	CASSLYLNTEAFF	TGTGCCAGCAGCTTGTACTTGAACACTGAAGCTTTCTTT
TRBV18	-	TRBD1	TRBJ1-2	CASSTRQGPGAYGYTF	TGTGCCAGCTCAACCCGACAGGGACCGGGCGCGTATGGCTACACCTTC
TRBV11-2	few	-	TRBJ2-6	CASSLGSGTGANVLTF	TGTGCCAGCAGCTTGGGGTCGGGAACTGGGGCCAACGTCCTGACTTTC
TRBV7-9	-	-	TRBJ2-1	CASSLAVSQNEQFF	TGTGCCAGCAGCTTAGCGGTCTCGCAGAATGAGCAGTTCTTC
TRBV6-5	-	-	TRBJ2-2	CASSPGHRDTGELFF	TGTGCCAGCAGTCCGGGACATCGGGACACCGGGGAGCTGTTTTTT
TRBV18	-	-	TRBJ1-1	CASSPGPTEAFF	TGTGCCAGCTCCCCAGGGCCTACTGAAGCTTTCTTT
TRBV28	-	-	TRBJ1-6	CASSLDLTVDSPLHF	TGTGCCAGCAGCCTAGATTTGACAGTGGATTCACCCCTCCACTTT
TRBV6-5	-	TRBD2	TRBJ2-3	CASKGGGEYTQYF	TGTGCCAGCAAGGGCGGGGGGGAATATACGCAGTATTTT
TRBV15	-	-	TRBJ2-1	CATSRVAASSYNEQFF	TGTGCCACCAGCAGAGTAGCGGCTAGCTCCTACAATGAGCAGTTCTTC